The rows below give T cell receptor beta chains drawn from one sample of a study of beta chain features in type 1 diabetes. Using immunoSEQ multiplex PCR, the repertoire was profiled, and TCRdb retains in-frame clones only, with some absent. The sample comprises some 330,000 clones, around 13% of which are singletons, and 0.0095% to 0.011% rests with the top ten. Input material: naive CD4+ T cells from blood. The source of these receptors is a woman younger than 30 with type 1 diabetes. Both conserved end residues are part of each CDR3. A D gene is named only where the DNA matches it firmly. The listing skips clone size in some rows; elsewhere it reads once, few, many or a size class.

>TRBD1|TRBV28|TRBJ2-1|few
TGTGCCAGCAGTTTCTCGGGACAGGGTGTCTACAATGAGCAGTTCTTC
CASSFSGQGVYNEQFF
>TRBD2|TRBV7-7|TRBJ2-3|NA
TGTGCTAGCAGCTTAGGACTAGCGGGAGTGGATACGCAGTATTTT
CASSLGLAGVDTQYF
>NA|TRBV28|TRBJ2-7|few
TGTGCCAGCAGTTTATGGTACAGGTCCTACGAGCAGTACTTC
CASSLWYRSYEQYF
>TRBD1|TRBV15|TRBJ1-5|NA
TGTGCCACCAGCTTCGACAGGGGTGGCAATCAGCCCCAGCATTTT
CATSFDRGGNQPQHF
>TRBD2|TRBV28|TRBJ2-4|NA
TGTGCCGTCGGGGGGTCGGCCAAAAACATTCAGTACTTC
CAVGGSAKNIQYF
>TRBD1|TRBV20-1|TRBJ1-2|few
TGCAGTGCTGGGACAGGGCAGCGCTACACCTTC
CSAGTGQRYTF
>TRBD2|TRBV11-2|TRBJ2-3|NA
TGTGCCAGCAGCCCCACCCTAGCGGGAGGGTCAGATACGCAGTATTTT
CASSPTLAGGSDTQYF
>TRBD1|TRBV18|TRBJ2-7|few
TGTGCCAGCTCACCGGGACAGGGAAGCGAGCAGTACTTC
CASSPGQGSEQYF
>NA|TRBV2|TRBJ2-1|NA
TGTGCCACCTCAATTCGACTCTCCTACAATGAGCAGTTCTTC
CATSIRLSYNEQFF
>TRBD2|TRBV7-9|TRBJ2-5|few
TGTGCCAGCGGGTCGGGGGGTGAGACCCAGTACTTC
CASGSGGETQYF
>NA|TRBV10-3|TRBJ2-2|few
TGTGCCATCAGTCACAGGTCGATTGCGAACACCGGGGAGCTGTTTTTT
CAISHRSIANTGELFF
>TRBD2|TRBV4-3|TRBJ2-3|NA
TGCGCCAGCAGCCATCGACTAGCGGGGGGCCAAAGCACAGATACGCAGTATTTT
CASSHRLAGGQSTDTQYF
>NA|TRBV5-4|TRBJ1-1|NA
TGTGCCAGCAGCCTTACAGGGTCGAACACTGAAGCTTTCTTT
CASSLTGSNTEAFF
>NA|TRBV28|TRBJ1-5|NA
TGTGCCAGCAGTTTTGGGGCAGGGGTAAATAGCAATCAGCCCCAGCATTTT
CASSFGAGVNSNQPQHF
>NA|TRBV5-1|TRBJ1-2|NA
TGCGCCAGCAGCCCCGACATTGATGGCTACACCTTC
CASSPDIDGYTF
>NA|TRBV25-1|TRBJ1-1|few
TGTGCCAGCAGTGAGGCAGGGAACACTGAAGCTTTCTTT
CASSEAGNTEAFF
>TRBD2|TRBV29-1|TRBJ2-1|few
TGCAGCGCCCTCCCTAGCGGGAGCGGCGATGAGCAGTTCTTC
CSALPSGSGDEQFF